This T cell receptor beta chain came from a study of blood T cell repertoires in COVID-19. Study-wide background: There were acute and convalescent COVID-19 samples, and they came from the United States, Italy and Spain.

Original handling: Researchers report that nucleated cell counts were estimated from reference gene primer amplification. The data were produced by immunoSEQ multiplex PCR, yet TCRdb's version contains in-frame clones alone and is incomplete. V and J calls plus clone size are reproduced from that table; the DNA served to infer D and trimming. The repertoire has around 270,000 clones, around 84% of them found once; the top ten carry approximately 1.4%. Germline loops: CDR1 LNHDA, CDR2 SQIVND (reference sequence). V dropped 7 bases and J dropped 1; count of bases not matched to a gene: 5. The CDR3 length is 16 residues.

The material sequenced was peripheral blood. The receptor was derived from a middle-aged woman who had recovered from COVID-19. The chain carries TRBV19 and TRBJ2-1; TRBD2 agrees at 12 bases. CDR3 sequence (DNA): TGTGCCAGTACCTCTAGCGGGGGGGCTTCCTACAATGAGCAGTTCTTC. Translating gives CASTSSGGASYNEQFF.